The clone carrying this T cell receptor (beta chain) was counted many times. This sample was taken from a study of regulatory T cells in long-lasting Graves disease. The time point was: newly diagnosed GD, antithyroid drugs for less than 3 months. Scientists built the TCR library using RNA that was extracted from PBMCs. Libraries of TCR beta came from iRepertoire HTBI primers plus Arm-PCR of CDR3 regions. Each CDR3 protein is one row after TCRdb ran MiXCR on the multiplex PCR reads. The table lists roughly 380,000 distinct CDR3 sequences, roughly 17% of them singletons. These data were also filed under a second study, of T cells in Graves' hyperthyroidism and ophthalmopathy.

The source material was peripheral blood mononuclear cells (PBMCs), sampled at new diagnosis, from a patient treated with antithyroid drugs. The origin of this receptor is a man in his forties with Graves disease.

CDR3 nucleotide sequence: TGTGCCAGCCACGGGACAGGGGCTCCCTACGAGCAGTACTTC. Its translation is CASHGTGAPYEQYF. The gene calls are TRBV7-2 and TRBJ2-7; 10 bases map to TRBD1. The CDR3 has 14 residues. The junction had 6 bases not matched to a gene; V was cut back by 8 bases and J by 2 bases. CDR1 and CDR2 from the germline V gene are SGHTA and FQGNSA.